This entry concerns a single T cell receptor beta chain. As yet, its antigen is unknown. This entry comes from a study of T cell responses to AZD1222 COVID-19 vaccine. General study points: Vaccine-related CD4 TCRs covered spike, predominating at 160-218 and 743-854. Spike-specific TCR breadth rose after two AZD1222 doses, and depth rose as well. Repertoires were obtained only post-peak T cell response. Clonal diversity may have been underestimated, and the donors were mostly white British, with more females than males.

TCRdb's table, derived via immunoSEQ multiplex PCR, lists solely in-frame clones and lacks some. The data show around 140,000 clones, about 90% seen once. V lost 2 bases and J 1 base, leaving 8 bases between the germline ends. The CDR3 totals 15 residues. Germline CDR1 SGHAT, CDR2 FQNNGV. The clonotype comes from an adult who received the AZD1222 COVID-19 vaccine. The sample consisted of peripheral blood, taken 28 days after the second AZD1222 dose. V gene TRBV11-2 combines with J gene TRBJ1-4, with unresolved D. The CDR3, as DNA: TGTGCCAGCAGCTTAAGAACAAAAACTAATGAAAAACTGTTTTTT. It is translated as CASSLRTKTNEKLFF.